Below, 5 T cell receptor beta chains from the same sample are listed, as sequenced in a study of cytomegalovirus exposure and HLA in healthy donors. It was with 60 Vbeta and 13 Jbeta primers that the PCR ran. Profiling relied on immunoSEQ multiplex PCR, and the TCRdb table lists in-frame clones only, not all of them. The table shows just under 95,000 clones, with more than 60% occurring only once. Material: PBMCs. These receptors were collected from a man aged 50-59 years in good health and CMV-seropositive.

The rearrangement links TRBV7-9 to TRBJ2-2; 7 bases agree with TRBD2. With V trimmed by 2 bases and J by 5 bases, 5 bases remained unmatched. Germline V gives CDR1 SEHNR, CDR2 FQNEAQ (reference sequence). CDR3 length: 15 amino acids. Written as DNA, the CDR3 is TGTGCCAGCAGCTTATCCGGGGGGAAAACCGGGGAGCTGTTTTTT. It is translated as CASSLSGGKTGELFF.

V usage is TRBV7-9 and J usage is TRBJ1-2; D may be TRBD1 (5 bases). The V gene's germline CDR1 is SEHNR and CDR2 FQNEAQ (reference sequence). There are 13 residues in the CDR3. V was shortened by 0 bases and J by 6 bases, with 8 bases between the two germline ends. CDR3 in DNA: TGTGCCAGCAGCTTAGCAGGGGCGGATGGCTACACCTTC. Translation gives CASSLAGADGYTF.

The genes are TRBV4-1 and TRBJ2-5, with 7 bases aligning to TRBD1. CDR3 size: 14 residues. V gave up 0 bases and J gave up 7 bases; unmatched junction bases: 5. Germline V gene data show CDR1 as MGHRA and CDR2 as YSYEKL. The CDR3 protein is CASSQDEGGRTQYF. The DNA for the CDR3 is TGCGCCAGCAGCCAAGATGAAGGGGGCCGGACCCAGTACTTC.

The chain joins TRBV9 to TRBJ2-5; TRBD1 matches at 12 bases. The CDR3 has 16 residues. The V and J ends lost 1 base and 3 bases, in that order; junction bases with no gene match: 4. Germline lookup yields CDR1 SGDLS and CDR2 YYNGEE. This CDR3 reads CASSVSGTGGKETQYF. CDR3 coding DNA: TGTGCCAGCAGCGTAAGTGGGACAGGGGGCAAAGAGACCCAGTACTTC. The variable domain in full, with the rest retrieved from reference TRBV9 and TRBJ2-5, is DSGVTQTPKHLITATGQRVTLRCSPRSGDLSVYWYQQSLDQGLQFLIQYYNGEERAKGNILERFSAQQFPDLHSELNLSSLELGDSALYFCASSVSGTGGKETQYFGPGTRLLVL.

V and J are TRBV4-3 and TRBJ2-5; 8 bases match TRBD2. The CDR3 contains 15 residues. The V gene's germline CDR1 is LGHNA and CDR2 YSLEER. Trimming cost V 4 bases and J 1 base; bases outside gene matches: 5. The CDR3 nucleotides are TGCGCCAGCAGCCTCGGACTAGCCGTCCAAGAGACCCAGTACTTC. It yields the protein CASSLGLAVQETQYF.